The clone carrying this TCR beta chain came up many times. The antigen remains undetermined. The study made its TCR cDNA through 5'RACE template switching. That step introduced a universal primer site along with UMIs. From the 5' RACE reads, TCRdb called clonotypes with MiXCR, one entry per CDR3 protein. This table has a few hundred thousand distinct CDR3 sequences, roughly 9% appearing once. This entry belongs to a study of T cells after yellow fever vaccination. Overall study findings and caveats: Reappearance after the booster was observed for most primary-vaccination clones (roughly 97% CD4, more than 70% CD8).

V lost 0 bases and J 6 bases, leaving 9 bases between the germline ends. CDR3 length: 14 amino acids. Germline assignment: CDR1 SGHRS and CDR2 YFSETQ. This TCR was recovered from a man aged 18 to 35 who received the YFV17D yellow fever vaccine. This sample comprised CD4+ T cells sorted from PBMCs, obtained 5 days after the yellow fever booster vaccination. This chain links TRBV5-1 with TRBJ2-2, with D uncertain. The CDR3 DNA reads as TGCGCCAGCAGCTTGGTGTATGGGGCCGGGGAGCTGTTTTTT. Its translation is CASSLVYGAGELFF.